Below, 6 T cell receptor beta chains from the same sample are listed, as sequenced in a study of response to subunit inactivated influenza vaccine. MiXCR, applied by TCRdb to the RT-PCR reads, yields one record per CDR3 protein. The sample lists just under 250,000 distinct CDR3 sequences; over 9% were seen once. The material sequenced was non-naive T cells sorted from PBMCs, taken less than 15 days before vaccination. These receptors all stem from a man aged 50 to 60 who received an inactivated influenza vaccine.

This clonotype was seen a handful of times. The rearrangement uses TRBV10-3 and TRBJ2-7; 8 bases fit TRBD1. The CDR3 is 12 amino acids. J lost 12 bases, V lost 2 bases, and 6 bases had no gene match. Germline CDR1 is ENHRY and CDR2 is SYGVKD. The CDR3 DNA sequence: TGTGCCATCAGTGAGACTACGGGACAGGTGTACTTC. Translated, it gives CAISETTGQVYF.

This clonotype was picked up a small number of times. The CDR3 loop reads CASSERGEPYEQYF. The CDR3 nucleotides read TGTGCCAGCAGTGAGAGGGGCGAGCCCTACGAGCAGTACTTC. The rearrangement uses TRBV2 and TRBJ2-7; perhaps D is TRBD1 or TRBD2 (5 bases each). In germline, CDR1 is SNHLY, CDR2 FYNNEI. Trimming pared 3 bases from V and 2 bases from J, leaving 11 bases between. The CDR3 is 14 amino acids.

This CDR3 is CASSGGRVNTYEQYF. The CDR3 nucleotides are TGTGCCAGCAGTGGGGGGCGGGTCAATACCTACGAGCAGTACTTC. The chain links TRBV2 to TRBJ2-7, with D possibly being TRBD1 (6 bases). Trimming stripped 4 bases from V and 2 bases from J, with 15 bases between. The CDR3 is made up of 15 amino acids. Looked up from germline, CDR1 is SNHLY and CDR2 is FYNNEI.

The chain couples TRBV27 to TRBJ2-6; D is possibly TRBD1 (6 bases). V shed 1 base and J shed 5 bases, with 15 bases lying between them. There are 17 residues in the CDR3. CDR1 is MNHEY, CDR2 SMNVEV, per germline (reference sequence). The CDR3 coding sequence is TGTGCCAGCAGTTTATACCAGGGGTCTGGCAGGGCCAACGTCCTGACTTTC. It translates to CASSLYQGSGRANVLTF.

This clonotype was found once. This chain connects TRBV20-1 to TRBJ2-3, with 13 bases fitting TRBD2. With V trimmed by 5 bases and J by 8 bases, 10 bases remained unmatched. CDR3 length: 15 residues. Looked up from germline, CDR1 is DFQATT and CDR2 is SNEGSKA (reference sequence). The CDR3 reads CSARSGTSGKGTQYF. The CDR3 coding sequence is TGCAGTGCTCGATCAGGGACTAGCGGGAAAGGTACGCAGTATTTT.

CDR3 loop: CASSQAGIQETQYF. CDR3 bases: TGTGCCAGCAGCCAAGCTGGAATCCAAGAGACCCAGTACTTC. The rearrangement uses TRBV4-2 and TRBJ2-5, with unresolved D. Per the germline V gene, CDR1 is LGHNA and CDR2 is YNFKEQ. Trimming shortened V by 1 base and J by 1 base, and 7 bases separated the two germline ends. This CDR3 contains 14 residues.